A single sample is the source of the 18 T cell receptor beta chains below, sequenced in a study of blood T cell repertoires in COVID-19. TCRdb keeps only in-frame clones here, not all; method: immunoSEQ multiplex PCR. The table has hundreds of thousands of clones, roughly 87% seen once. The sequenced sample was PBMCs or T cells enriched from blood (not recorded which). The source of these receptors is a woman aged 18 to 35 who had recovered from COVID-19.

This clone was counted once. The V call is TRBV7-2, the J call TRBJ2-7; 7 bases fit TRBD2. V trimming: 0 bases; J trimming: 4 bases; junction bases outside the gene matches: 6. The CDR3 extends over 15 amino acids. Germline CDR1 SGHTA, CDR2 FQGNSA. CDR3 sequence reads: CASSLAQGGGYEQYF. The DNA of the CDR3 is TGTGCCAGCAGCTTAGCCCAAGGCGGGGGTTACGAGCAGTACTTC. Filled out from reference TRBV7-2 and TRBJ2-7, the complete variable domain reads GAGVSQSPSNKVTEKGKDVELRCDPISGHTALYWYRQSLGQGLEFLIYFQGNSAPDKSGLPSDRFSAERTGGSVSTLTIQRTQQEDSAVYLCASSLAQGGGYEQYFGPGTRLTVT.

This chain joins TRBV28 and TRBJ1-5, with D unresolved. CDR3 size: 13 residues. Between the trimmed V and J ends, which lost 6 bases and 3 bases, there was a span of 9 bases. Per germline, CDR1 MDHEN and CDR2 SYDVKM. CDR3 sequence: CASSTINNQPQHF. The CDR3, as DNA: TGTGCCAGCAGCACAATAAACAATCAGCCCCAGCATTTT.

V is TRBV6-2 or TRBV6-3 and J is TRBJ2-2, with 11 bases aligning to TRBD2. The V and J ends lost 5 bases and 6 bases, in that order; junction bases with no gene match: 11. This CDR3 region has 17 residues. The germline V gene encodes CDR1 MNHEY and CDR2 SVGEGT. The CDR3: CASSNGGGLADPGELFF. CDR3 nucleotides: TGTGCCAGCAGTAATGGTGGGGGACTAGCGGATCCCGGGGAGCTGTTTTTT.

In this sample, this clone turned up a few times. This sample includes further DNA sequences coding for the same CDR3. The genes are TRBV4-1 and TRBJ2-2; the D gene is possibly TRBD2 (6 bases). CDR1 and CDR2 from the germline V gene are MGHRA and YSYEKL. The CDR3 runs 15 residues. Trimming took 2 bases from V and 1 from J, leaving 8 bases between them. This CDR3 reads CASSQLGGNTGELFF. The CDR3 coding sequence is TGCGCCAGCAGCCAACTGGGAGGGAACACCGGGGAGCTGTTTTTT.

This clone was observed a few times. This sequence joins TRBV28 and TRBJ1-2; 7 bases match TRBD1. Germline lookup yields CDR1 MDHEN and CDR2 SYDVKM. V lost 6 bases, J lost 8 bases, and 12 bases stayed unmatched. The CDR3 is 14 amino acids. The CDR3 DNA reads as TGTGCCAGCAGACCGACAGGGCCCCCCGGGGGCTACACCTTC. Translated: CASRPTGPPGGYTF.

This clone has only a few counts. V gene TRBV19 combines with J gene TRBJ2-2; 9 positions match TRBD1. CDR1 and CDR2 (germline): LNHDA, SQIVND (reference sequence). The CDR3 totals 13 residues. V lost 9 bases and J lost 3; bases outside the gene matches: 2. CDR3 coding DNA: TGTGCCAGCGACAGGGGGGACACCGGGGAGCTGTTTTTT. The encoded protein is CASDRGDTGELFF.

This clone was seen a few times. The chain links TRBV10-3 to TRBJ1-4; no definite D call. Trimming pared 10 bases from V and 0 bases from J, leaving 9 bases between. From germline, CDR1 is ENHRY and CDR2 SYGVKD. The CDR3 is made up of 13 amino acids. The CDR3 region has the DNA TGTGCCACCGGGAGGGCAACTAATGAAAAACTGTTTTTT. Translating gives CATGRATNEKLFF.

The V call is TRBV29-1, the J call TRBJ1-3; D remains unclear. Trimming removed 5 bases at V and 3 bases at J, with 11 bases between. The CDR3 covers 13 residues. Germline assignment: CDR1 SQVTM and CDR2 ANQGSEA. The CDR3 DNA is TGCAGCGTTAATACGGGTTATGGAAACACCATATATTTT. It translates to CSVNTGYGNTIYF.

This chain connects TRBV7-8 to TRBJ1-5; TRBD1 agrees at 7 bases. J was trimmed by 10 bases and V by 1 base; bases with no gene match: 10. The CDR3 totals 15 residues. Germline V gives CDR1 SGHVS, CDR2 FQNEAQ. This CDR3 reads CASSLGRDRYSPQHF. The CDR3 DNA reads TGTGCCAGCAGCTTAGGGCGGGACAGATATTCTCCCCAGCATTTT.

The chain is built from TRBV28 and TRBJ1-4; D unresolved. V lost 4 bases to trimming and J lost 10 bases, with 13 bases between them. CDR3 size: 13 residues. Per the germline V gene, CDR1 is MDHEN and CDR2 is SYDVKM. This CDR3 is CASSSRYSGKLFF. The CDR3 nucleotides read TGTGCCAGCAGTTCGAGATACTCAGGAAAACTGTTTTTT.

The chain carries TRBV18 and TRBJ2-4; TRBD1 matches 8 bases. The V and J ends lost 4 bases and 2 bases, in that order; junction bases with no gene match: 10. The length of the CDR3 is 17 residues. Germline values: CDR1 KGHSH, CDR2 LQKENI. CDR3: CASSRSYTGGTKNIQYF. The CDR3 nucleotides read TGTGCCAGCTCACGATCATACACAGGGGGGACCAAAAACATTCAGTACTTC.

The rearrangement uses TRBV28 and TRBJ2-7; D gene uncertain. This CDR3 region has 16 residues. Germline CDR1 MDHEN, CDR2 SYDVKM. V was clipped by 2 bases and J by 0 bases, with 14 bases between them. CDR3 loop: CASSLPHEYASYEQYF. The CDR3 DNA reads TGTGCCAGCAGTTTACCCCACGAGTATGCCTCCTACGAGCAGTACTTC.

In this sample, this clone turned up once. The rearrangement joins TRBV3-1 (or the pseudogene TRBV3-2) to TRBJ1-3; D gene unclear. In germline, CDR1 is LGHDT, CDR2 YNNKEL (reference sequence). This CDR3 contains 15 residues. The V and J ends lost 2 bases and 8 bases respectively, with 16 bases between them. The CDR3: CASSQTGVGVDTIYF. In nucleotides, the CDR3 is TGTGCCAGCAGCCAAACCGGGGTCGGTGTAGACACCATATATTTT.

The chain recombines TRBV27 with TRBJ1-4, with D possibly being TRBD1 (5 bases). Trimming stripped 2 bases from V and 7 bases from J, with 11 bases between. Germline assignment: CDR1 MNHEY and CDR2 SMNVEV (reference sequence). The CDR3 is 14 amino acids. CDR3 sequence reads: CASSLLGVGEKLFF. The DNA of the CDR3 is TGTGCCAGCAGTTTACTAGGGGTGGGTGAAAAACTGTTTTTT.

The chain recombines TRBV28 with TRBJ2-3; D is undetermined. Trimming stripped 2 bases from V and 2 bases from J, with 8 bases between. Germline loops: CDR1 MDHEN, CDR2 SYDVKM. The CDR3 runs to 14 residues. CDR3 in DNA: TGTGCCAGCAGTTTACCCCCCCACACAGATACGCAGTATTTT. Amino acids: CASSLPPHTDTQYF.

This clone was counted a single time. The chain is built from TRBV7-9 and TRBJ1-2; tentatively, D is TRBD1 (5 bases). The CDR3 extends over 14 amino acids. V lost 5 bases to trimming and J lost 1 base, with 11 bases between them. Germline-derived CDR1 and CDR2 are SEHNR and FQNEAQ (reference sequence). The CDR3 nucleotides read TGTGCCAGCAGCCTCGGACAAGATAACTATGGCTACACCTTC. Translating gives CASSLGQDNYGYTF.

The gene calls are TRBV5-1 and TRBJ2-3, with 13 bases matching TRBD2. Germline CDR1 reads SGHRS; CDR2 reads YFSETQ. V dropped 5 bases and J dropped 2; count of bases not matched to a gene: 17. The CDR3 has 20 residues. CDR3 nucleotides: TGCGCCAGCAGTTCAAACGGACTAGCGGGGGACCTATCCTCCACAGATACGCAGTATTTT. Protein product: CASSSNGLAGDLSSTDTQYF. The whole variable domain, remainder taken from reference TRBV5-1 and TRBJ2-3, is KAGVTQTPRYLIKTRGQQVTLSCSPISGHRSVSWYQQTPGQGLQFLFEYFSETQRNKGNFPGRFSGRQFSNSRSEMNVSTLELGDSALYLCASSSNGLAGDLSSTDTQYFGPGTRLTVL.

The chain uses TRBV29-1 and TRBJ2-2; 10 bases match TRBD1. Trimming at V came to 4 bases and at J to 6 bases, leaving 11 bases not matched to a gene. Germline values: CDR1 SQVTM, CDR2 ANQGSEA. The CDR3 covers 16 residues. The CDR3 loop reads CSVASGTGVMSGELFF. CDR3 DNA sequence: TGCAGCGTTGCATCCGGGACAGGGGTAATGTCCGGGGAGCTGTTTTTT.